This T cell receptor (beta chain) was obtained from a study of blood T cell repertoires in COVID-19. Trimming left V 1 base short and J 2 bases short, with 11 bases between. This CDR3 contains 15 residues. Germline V gives CDR1 KGHSH, CDR2 LQKENI. Per the study methods: The authors estimated nucleated cell counts from reference gene primer amplification. The repertoire was sequenced with immunoSEQ multiplex PCR; TCRdb's copy has only in-frame clones and lacks some. That table supplies the V and J calls and clone size; D and trimming were determined from the DNA. The repertoire includes about 220,000 clones, roughly 85% of them detected once, and around 3.8% sits in the top ten.

This receptor was taken from a woman aged 40 to 50 with acute COVID-19. The chain couples TRBV18 to TRBJ1-2; D unresolved. Sequences were obtained from PBMCs or T cells enriched from blood (not recorded which). CDR3 residues: CASSPHPGMNYGYTF. Here the CDR3 DNA reads TGTGCCAGCTCACCACACCCGGGTATGAACTATGGCTACACCTTC.